Listed below are T cell receptor beta chains from one sample, sequenced in a study of radiation and T cells in renal cell carcinoma. Clones were read by immunoSEQ multiplex PCR, and TCRdb kept only the in-frame ones, dropping some. The sample lists 150,000 or so clones; roughly 90% were seen once. This material consisted of blood, taken from a patient whose treatment included radiotherapy and nephrectomy. The source of these receptors is a woman aged 45-60 years with renal cell carcinoma. Both conserved end residues are part of each CDR3. The D gene is left open where the match is weak. Not all rows give a size; the values are once, few, many and, for expanded clones, a class.

>TRBV7-9|-|-|TRBJ1-1
TGTGCCAGCAGCTTAGTAGGGGGTACCACTGAAGCTTTCTTT
CASSLVGGTTEAFF
>TRBV6-1|-|-|TRBJ1-5
TGTGCCAGCTGGCAGGGGATTCAGCCCCAGCATTTT
CASWQGIQPQHF
>TRBV14|-|-|TRBJ1-5
TGTGCCAGCAGCCAAGCGGGACGCGATCAGCCCCAGCATTTT
CASSQAGRDQPQHF
>TRBV19|-|-|TRBJ2-3
TGTGCCAGTAGTTCCTTCCACACAGATACGCAGTATTTT
CASSSFHTDTQYF
>TRBV19|-|-|TRBJ2-7
TGTGCCAGTAGCCAAAGGGGGCAGGGGACTTACGAGCAGTACTTC
CASSQRGQGTYEQYF
>TRBV10-3|TRBD1|-|TRBJ2-2
TGTGCCATCATGCAGGGGGCCGCCGGGGAGCTGTTTTTT
CAIMQGAAGELFF
>TRBV5-5|-|few|TRBJ1-4
TGTGCCAGCAGCTCCAACTACCCGGGACACTCTAATGAAAAACTGTTTTTT
CASSSNYPGHSNEKLFF
>TRBV7-8|-|-|TRBJ2-3
TGTGCCAGCAGCTCGGACAGAACGTACGCAGATACGCAGTATTTT
CASSSDRTYADTQYF
>TRBV5-6|TRBD1|-|TRBJ1-4
TGTGCCAGCAGGCGGACAGGGTATAATGAAAAACTGTTTTTT
CASRRTGYNEKLFF
>TRBV7-2|-|-|TRBJ2-2
TGTGCCAGCAGCTTAAGTGGGTACACCGGGGAGCTGTTTTTT
CASSLSGYTGELFF
>TRBV6-6|TRBD1|-|TRBJ2-1
TGTGCCAGCACTTTGTCCGGGACAGGCAGTAGCAATGAGCAGTTCTTC
CASTLSGTGSSNEQFF
>TRBV19|-|-|TRBJ2-5
TGTGCCAGTAGTCCCCAGCCCAAGTCAGGGACCCAGTACTTC
CASSPQPKSGTQYF
>TRBV7-8|TRBD1|-|TRBJ1-1
TGTGCCAGCAGCCAAGCCGCCGGGACAGGGGGCACTGAAGCTTTCTTT
CASSQAAGTGGTEAFF
>TRBV6-6|-|-|TRBJ2-7
TGTGCCAGCAGTTACGAACAGAACTACGAGCAGTACTTC
CASSYEQNYEQYF
>TRBV19|-|-|TRBJ1-6
TGTGCCAGTAGTATTCAGAGCTCCTATAATTCACCCCTCCACTTT
CASSIQSSYNSPLHF
>TRBV7-2|-|-|TRBJ2-1
TGTGCCAGCAGCTTAGGGCGGTACAATGAGCAGTTCTTC
CASSLGRYNEQFF
>TRBV19|-|-|TRBJ2-2
TGTGCCAGTAGTTGGAGGGGAGGCACCGGGGAGCTGTTTTTT
CASSWRGGTGELFF
>TRBV19|TRBD1|few|TRBJ1-1
TGTGCCAGTAGGGTGGACAGGGGGCTATCTGAAGCTTTCTTT
CASRVDRGLSEAFF
>TRBV19|-|once|TRBJ1-5
TGTGCCAGTAGTACTCCGAGCGGAAGGAATCAGCCCCAGCATTTT
CASSTPSGRNQPQHF
>TRBV25-1|TRBD1|once|TRBJ2-5
TGTGCCAGCAGTGCGTACCAGGGGACAGGGCAAGAGACCCAGTACTTC
CASSAYQGTGQETQYF
>TRBV6-6|-|-|TRBJ1-5
TGTGCCAGCAGATTAATCAATTCCAATCAGCCCCAGCATTTT
CASRLINSNQPQHF
>TRBV4-1|TRBD2|once|TRBJ2-7
TGCGCCAGCAGCTATTTTAGCGGGGGGTCCTACGAGCAGTACTTC
CASSYFSGGSYEQYF
>TRBV4-2|-|-|TRBJ1-3
TGTGCCAGCAGCCAGAAGGGGACGGGAGACTCTGGAAACACCATATATTTT
CASSQKGTGDSGNTIYF
>TRBV6-5|-|-|TRBJ2-3
TGTGCCAGCAGTTACTCAGCAGGCACAGATACGCAGTATTTT
CASSYSAGTDTQYF
>TRBV12-5|TRBD1|once|TRBJ1-2
TGTGCTAGTGGAATGGACAGGGGCCCGTATGGCTACACCTTC
CASGMDRGPYGYTF
>TRBV6-1|-|-|TRBJ2-7
TGTGCCAGCAGCCAAACAGGGTACTCCTACGAGCAGTACTTC
CASSQTGYSYEQYF
>TRBV19|-|-|TRBJ1-5
TGTGCCAGTAGTATAGATCGGGAGACAGCCCAGCCCCAGCATTTT
CASSIDRETAQPQHF
>TRBV2|TRBD1|once|TRBJ1-5
TGTGCCAGCAGCGTAAGGGGACAGGGCAATCAGCCCCAGCATTTT
CASSVRGQGNQPQHF
>TRBV18|TRBD1|-|TRBJ1-5
TGTGCCAGCTCACCACGGACAGGGATCGACGCTCAGCCCCAGCATTTT
CASSPRTGIDAQPQHF
>TRBV6-1|TRBD1|-|TRBJ2-1
TGTGCCAGCAGCCTCGACAGGGGTAGTTACAATGAGCAGTTCTTC
CASSLDRGSYNEQFF
>TRBV4-2|-|-|TRBJ1-6
TGTGCCAGCAGCCAAGAGGAGAGGGGAGGCTCACCCCTCCACTTT
CASSQEERGGSPLHF
>TRBV11-3|-|-|TRBJ2-1
TGTGCCAGCAGCTCCGGGTCTCCTGAACACAATGAGCAGTTCTTC
CASSSGSPEHNEQFF
>TRBV6-1|-|-|TRBJ1-4
TGTGCCAGCAGGCCGACAGTCTCTAATGAAAAACTGTTTTTT
CASRPTVSNEKLFF
>TRBV7-2|-|-|TRBJ2-3
TGTGCCAGCAGCCGACTTTTAACAGATACGCAGTATTTT
CASSRLLTDTQYF
>TRBV2|-|-|TRBJ1-4
TGTGCCGGCGGCTCGGGGAGGAGTGAAAAACTGTTTTTT
CAGGSGRSEKLFF
>TRBV29-1|-|once|TRBJ1-2
TGCAGCGTTGCAGAGACCTATGGCTACACCTTC
CSVAETYGYTF